The source of this TCR beta chain is a study of T-cell memory formation after mild COVID-19. Study observations and caveats: Of the contracting clones, CD4+ ones lay mainly in CM and EM, and CD8+ ones in EMRA. Prior to infection, memory already included some responding clones, suggesting cross-reactive memory joined.

About this clonotype: Its antigen is as yet unknown.

5'RACE, which relied on constant-segment primers, yielded TCR alpha and TCR beta cDNA libraries carrying sample barcodes and UMIs. TCRdb reanalysed the 5' RACE reads using MiXCR and keeps one entry per CDR3 protein. The sample lists around 510,000 distinct CDR3 sequences; roughly 20% were seen once. CDR3 length: 14 amino acids. CDR1 is SGHVS and CDR2 is FNYEAQ in the germline V gene. Trimming cost V 1 base and J 8 bases, with 11 bases left between them. The chain joins TRBV7-6 to TRBJ2-2; unclear D gene. The source material was PBMCs or a T cell subset sorted from them (not recorded which). The receptor comes from an adult woman who had mild COVID-19 (a few samples of this study predate the infection). Cell type and time point are not known. Here the CDR3 DNA reads TGTGCCAGCAGCTTAGTTACCTCCCGTGGGGAGCTGTTTTTT. Protein sequence: CASSLVTSRGELFF.